The 32 T cell receptor beta chains listed next were all sequenced from one sample in a study of blood T cell repertoires in COVID-19 (dated by TCRdb to about 2020). Libraries were built with the immunoSEQ multiplex PCR assay. As stored in TCRdb, this immuneACCESS dataset retains in-frame rearrangements with V and J assigned. A fraction of the clones does not appear; measured against another copy, unresolved V genes explain less than half of the discrepancy, and the remainder lacks a known reason. Here the sample has roughly 28,000 clones; around 90% occur a single time. 2.8% of the sample is taken by the ten largest. Sample: peripheral blood. These receptor sequences come from a human donor in a cohort sampled during active COVID-19.

A few counts support this clone. This sequence joins TRBV7-9 and TRBJ2-7, with D possibly being TRBD1 (6 bases). Germline CDR1 SEHNR, CDR2 FQNEAQ (reference sequence). CDR3 length: 15 amino acids. With 3 bases removed from V and 4 bases from J, the gap between germline ends came to 16 bases. Written as DNA, the CDR3 is TGTGCCAGCAGCTTGGGGGAACAGGGTCGGTACGAGCAGTACTTC. It yields the protein CASSLGEQGRYEQYF.

The genes are TRBV30 and TRBJ1-2, with TRBD1 identical over 7 bases. V lost 3 bases and J lost 7; bases outside the gene matches: 17. Germline assignment: CDR1 GTSNPN and CDR2 SVGIG (reference sequence). The CDR3 has 16 amino acids. CDR3 DNA: TGTGCCTGGAGCCGCCCCGCAATTCCCGGGACAGTTGGCTACACCTTC. Amino acid sequence: CAWSRPAIPGTVGYTF.

DNA for the CDR3: TGCGCCAGCAAGGTTCAGGGGGCGAACACCGGGGAGCTGTTTTTT. Translating gives CASKVQGANTGELFF. The rearrangement uses TRBV10-2 and TRBJ2-2; 7 bases match TRBD1. Per germline, CDR1 WSHSY and CDR2 SAAADI. After removal of 7 bases from V and 0 bases from J, the junction contained 5 bases not matched to a gene. The CDR3 has 15 amino acids.

J is TRBJ1-4 and V is TRBV4-1; a weak D match, TRBD1 (6 bases). CDR3 length: 14 amino acids. Germline V gene lookup returns CDR1 MGHRA and CDR2 YSYEKL. Deletions cut 1 base from V and 10 bases from J, with 13 bases between. The CDR3 loop reads CASSQVQGLGKLFF. CDR3 bases: TGCGCCAGCAGCCAAGTACAGGGCTTAGGAAAACTGTTTTTT.

V gene TRBV29-1 combines with J gene TRBJ2-3, with 10 bases identical to TRBD2. The CDR3 runs to 14 residues. V shed 6 bases, J shed 1 base, and the junction held 4 bases outside the gene matches. CDR1 and CDR2 from the germline V gene are SQVTM and ANQGSEA. The CDR3 DNA reads TGCAGCGTCAGAGCGGGAGGGGGCACAGATACGCAGTATTTT. Protein sequence: CSVRAGGGTDTQYF.

This clone was seen a single time. The chain's CDR3 is CATSDPGTSGSSSYNEQFF. Here the CDR3 DNA reads TGTGCCACCAGTGACCCCGGGACTAGCGGGTCCAGCTCCTACAATGAGCAGTTCTTC. This chain connects TRBV24-1 to TRBJ2-1; 12 bases line up with TRBD2. V dropped 4 bases and J dropped 0; count of bases not matched to a gene: 9. The CDR3 is made up of 19 amino acids. Germline assignment: CDR1 KGHDR and CDR2 SFDVKD.

This rearrangement joins TRBV18 to TRBJ2-3; 7 bases are a match to TRBD2. V lost 3 bases to trimming and J lost 0 bases; unmatched junction nucleotides: 6. CDR3 length: 16 amino acids. The germline V gene encodes CDR1 KGHSH and CDR2 LQKENI. The CDR3: CASSPQLASSTDTQYF. Here the CDR3 DNA reads TGTGCCAGCTCACCCCAACTAGCGTCTAGCACAGATACGCAGTATTTT.

This clone was observed a handful of times. The V and J genes are TRBV7-3 and TRBJ1-1; D possibly corresponds to TRBD1 (6 bases). Germline-derived CDR1 and CDR2 are SGHTA and FQGTGA. The V and J ends lost 5 bases and 0 bases respectively, with 7 bases between them. This CDR3 region has 13 residues. DNA of the CDR3: TGTGCCAGCAGCCGGACAGTGAACACTGAAGCTTTCTTT. Translated: CASSRTVNTEAFF.

A few counts support this clone. The rearrangement joins TRBV5-4 to TRBJ1-6; 10 bases are a match to TRBD1. Germline lookup yields CDR1 SGHNT and CDR2 YYREEE (reference sequence). Trimming at V came to 4 bases and at J to 8 bases, leaving 6 bases not matched to a gene. CDR3 length: 15 amino acids. CDR3: CASSRGQGYDSPLHF. CDR3 nucleotides: TGTGCCAGCAGCCGGGGACAGGGGTATGATTCACCCCTCCACTTT.

J is TRBJ2-5 and V is TRBV5-6; 7 nucleotides agree with TRBD1. J lost 5 bases, V lost 4 bases, and 11 bases had no gene match. The CDR3 runs 15 residues. Germline CDR1 SGHDT, CDR2 YYEEEE. DNA of the CDR3: TGTGCCAGCAGCCCGAACCCGACAGGGCCTGAGACCCAGTACTTC. It encodes CASSPNPTGPETQYF.

This rearrangement joins TRBV12-3 or TRBV12-4 to TRBJ2-5, with 7 bases lining up with TRBD1. CDR3 length equals 13 residues. With V trimmed by 5 bases and J by 5 bases, 5 bases remained unmatched. CDR3 coding DNA: TGTGCCAGCAGTATAGGGGGCTTGGAGACCCAGTACTTC. Protein: CASSIGGLETQYF.

V is TRBV11-2 and J is TRBJ2-5, with D perhaps TRBD2 (6 bases). The germline V gene has CDR1 SGHAT and CDR2 FQNNGV. V was pared by 1 base and J by 5 bases, with 8 bases between. CDR3 length: 13 residues. CDR3 region: CASSLAGVETQYF. The CDR3, as DNA: TGTGCCAGCAGCTTAGCGGGAGTTGAGACCCAGTACTTC.

The chain has TRBV7-9 and TRBJ1-5; tentatively, D is TRBD1 (6 bases). The CDR3 is 18 amino acids. Trimming removed 2 bases from V and 2 bases from J, with 19 bases in between. Germline CDR1 is SEHNR and CDR2 is FQNEAQ (reference sequence). The CDR3 spells CASSLTQGREWGNQPQHF. In DNA, the CDR3 is TGTGCCAGCAGCTTAACCCAGGGGAGGGAGTGGGGCAATCAGCCCCAGCATTTT.

The rearrangement joins TRBV7-9 to TRBJ2-5, with 7 bases identical to TRBD2. Germline loops: CDR1 SEHNR, CDR2 FQNEAQ (reference sequence). This CDR3 has 14 amino acids. Trimming cost V 5 bases and J 2 bases; bases outside gene matches: 5. The CDR3 bases are TGTGCCAGCAGCCCATCCGGGGGGCAAGAGACCCAGTACTTC. This codes for CASSPSGGQETQYF.

This rearrangement joins TRBV6-4 to TRBJ2-3; 11 bases are a match to TRBD2. J gave up 6 bases and V 0 bases, and 2 bases lay outside the gene matches. Germline V gene lookup returns CDR1 MRHNA and CDR2 SNTAGT. The CDR3 runs 15 residues. CDR3 residues: CASSDSLAGGDTQYF. The CDR3 region has the DNA TGTGCCAGCAGTGACTCTCTAGCGGGAGGCGATACGCAGTATTTT.

The gene calls are TRBV6-1 and TRBJ2-1, with 10 bases lining up with TRBD2. Per the germline V gene, CDR1 is MNHNS and CDR2 is SASEGT. The CDR3 is 15 residues long. V shed 1 base and J 5 bases; nucleotides not matched to a gene: 2. The CDR3, as DNA: TGTGCCAGCAGTGAAGAACTAGCGGGAAACAATGAGCAGTTCTTC. As protein: CASSEELAGNNEQFF.

The V call is TRBV7-2, the J call TRBJ1-2; 7 bases agree with TRBD1. CDR1 is SGHTA and CDR2 is FQGNSA in the germline V gene. J was trimmed by 4 bases and V by 7 bases; bases with no gene match: 15. This CDR3 region has 16 residues. The CDR3 coding sequence is TGTGCCAGCATCATTGGCGAGGGGGCGCCGGGCTATGGCTACACCTTC. Protein sequence: CASIIGEGAPGYGYTF.

This clone was seen only a few times. This chain uses TRBV6-6 with TRBJ1-3; 7 bases align to TRBD1. This CDR3 spans 14 amino acids. Losses at the gene ends were 5 bases for V and 4 bases for J; bases not matched to a gene: 5. CDR1 and CDR2 from the germline V gene are MNHNY and SVGAGI (reference sequence). This CDR3 reads CASSGTASGNTIYF. The CDR3, as DNA: TGTGCCAGCAGTGGGACAGCGTCAGGAAACACCATATATTTT.

The V call is TRBV6-6, the J call TRBJ2-2, with TRBD2 identical over 7 bases. The trim removed 8 bases at V and 1 base at J, leaving 10 bases unmatched. The germline V gene encodes CDR1 MNHNY and CDR2 SVGAGI (reference sequence). CDR3 size: 16 residues. CDR3 sequence: CASERGASGNTGELFF. DNA for the CDR3: TGTGCCAGCGAGAGAGGGGCTAGCGGGAACACCGGGGAGCTGTTTTTT.

This chain uses TRBV6-4 with TRBJ2-1, with 8 nucleotides matching TRBD2. Germline lookup yields CDR1 MRHNA and CDR2 SNTAGT. The junction had 2 bases not matched to a gene; V was cut back by 0 bases and J by 1 base. The CDR3 spans 16 residues. The DNA of the CDR3 is TGTGCCAGCAGTGACTCGGCTAGCGGGTCCTACAATGAGCAGTTCTTC. Translation: CASSDSASGSYNEQFF.

This rearrangement joins TRBV5-1 to TRBJ2-5, with TRBD2 as a possible D gene (6 bases). V dropped 4 bases and J dropped 1 base, with 14 bases sitting between them. Germline lookup yields CDR1 SGHRS and CDR2 YFSETQ. The CDR3 sequence is 15 residues long. DNA of the CDR3: TGCGCCAGCAGCGGGACTTCCCTATTCCAAGAGACCCAGTACTTC. Encoded protein: CASSGTSLFQETQYF.

The CDR3 sequence is CASSREVNQPQHF. DNA of the CDR3: TGTGCCAGCAGTCGGGAAGTCAATCAGCCCCAGCATTTT. This chain links TRBV28 with TRBJ1-5; no definite D call. CDR1 and CDR2 (germline): MDHEN, SYDVKM. The CDR3 contains 13 residues. Trimming took 5 bases from V and 3 from J, leaving 8 bases between them.

The V and J genes are TRBV6-1 and TRBJ1-5, with D uncertain. Germline V CDR1 and CDR2: MNHNS, SASEGT. Trimming removed 2 bases at V and 5 bases at J, with 7 bases between. The CDR3 is 13 residues long. CDR3 in amino acids: CASSESVDQPQHF. Here the CDR3 DNA reads TGTGCCAGCAGTGAATCCGTAGATCAGCCCCAGCATTTT.

V gene TRBV6-5 combines with J gene TRBJ2-3, with D tentatively TRBD2 (7 bases). Germline V gene lookup returns CDR1 MNHEY and CDR2 SVGAGI. The ends were cut back, 6 bases at V and 4 bases at J, with 14 bases in the middle. The CDR3 is 14 amino acids. The CDR3 here is CASSPGGSADTQYF. For the CDR3, the DNA is TGTGCCAGCAGCCCGGGGGGCAGTGCAGATACGCAGTATTTT.

The V call is TRBV7-9, the J call TRBJ2-5; perhaps TRBD2 as D (5 bases). V was cut by 5 bases and J by 0 bases, with 10 bases left in between. The V gene's germline CDR1 is SEHNR and CDR2 FQNEAQ (reference sequence). The CDR3 consists of 14 residues. The CDR3 DNA reads as TGTGCCAGCAGCATTCTGAGGGACCAAGAGACCCAGTACTTC. This encodes CASSILRDQETQYF.

V gene TRBV12-5 combines with J gene TRBJ2-5; the D gene is possibly TRBD2 (5 bases). V lost 2 bases and J 6 bases, leaving 13 bases between the germline ends. From germline, CDR1 is LGHNT and CDR2 FRNRAP. The CDR3 runs 14 residues. CDR3 bases: TGTGCTAGTGGTTTGTCACTAGATTATAAGACCCAGTACTTC. This codes for CASGLSLDYKTQYF.

The chain links TRBV28 to TRBJ2-3, with a tentative D call TRBD2 (6 bases). V was clipped by 2 bases and J by 2 bases, with 8 bases between them. The CDR3 is 14 amino acids. Germline CDR1 is MDHEN and CDR2 is SYDVKM. The CDR3 DNA follows: TGTGCCAGCAGTTTAGGCGGGAACACAGATACGCAGTATTTT. Residues: CASSLGGNTDTQYF.

The V call is TRBV5-1, the J call TRBJ2-1; D is unclear. Germline CDR1 and CDR2: SGHRS and YFSETQ. V gave up 0 bases and J gave up 3 bases, with 7 bases separating them. This CDR3 comprises 14 residues. The CDR3 is CASSLDGDYNEQFF. The CDR3 bases are TGCGCCAGCAGCTTGGATGGAGACTACAATGAGCAGTTCTTC.

The chain joins TRBV27 to TRBJ2-1; D is ambiguous. The CDR3 length is 17 residues. Germline CDR1 MNHEY, CDR2 SMNVEV (reference sequence). V gave up 5 bases and J gave up 4 bases, with 21 bases separating them. The CDR3 sequence: CASSPPRQPTTYNEQFF. The CDR3 DNA reads as TGTGCCAGCAGTCCCCCCCGGCAGCCTACGACTTACAATGAGCAGTTCTTC.

The genes are TRBV19 and TRBJ1-2; D uncertain. This CDR3 is 13 amino acids long. The germline V gene has CDR1 LNHDA and CDR2 SQIVND (reference sequence). V lost 5 bases to trimming and J lost 0 bases, with 7 bases between them. As DNA, the CDR3 is TGTGCCAGTAGTTGGCAACCTAACTATGGCTACACCTTC. This gives the protein CASSWQPNYGYTF.

The chain uses TRBV5-1 and TRBJ2-3, with 10 nucleotides matching TRBD1. Germline-derived CDR1 and CDR2 are SGHRS and YFSETQ. J gave up 3 bases and V 3 bases, and 7 bases lay outside the gene matches. The CDR3 extends over 16 amino acids. In DNA, the CDR3 is TGCGCCAGCAGCTCGGTAGGGACAGGGGTTACAGATACGCAGTATTTT. It translates to CASSSVGTGVTDTQYF.

This clone was detected only a few times. This chain uses TRBV7-9 with TRBJ1-2; 7 nucleotides line up with TRBD1. Germline trimming cut 1 base from V and 4 bases from J; bases unmatched to any gene: 0. The germline gives CDR1 SEHNR, CDR2 FQNEAQ (reference sequence). The CDR3 has 13 amino acids. The CDR3 DNA reads as TGTGCCAGCAGCTTAGGGGACAGCTATGGCTACACCTTC. Translating gives CASSLGDSYGYTF.